Listed below are T cell receptor beta chains from one sample, sequenced in a study of T cells in Graves' hyperthyroidism and ophthalmopathy. TCRdb itself ran the multiplex PCR reads through MiXCR, one entry per CDR3 protein. This sample carries under 300,000 distinct CDR3 sequences, around a quarter of them seen once, and the ten largest clones take around 28%. The source material was blood. Source of these receptors: a man aged 35-49 years with Graves' hyperthyroidism that later progressed to Graves' ophthalmopathy. Both conserved end residues are part of each CDR3. Each record gives: clone size, D gene, J gene, V gene, CDR3 protein, CDR3 DNA. The D gene is left open where the match is weak. Clone size is not always given. Where it is, it says once, few, many or a class for expanded clones.

.,TRBD2,TRBJ2-7,TRBV4-2,CASSPTITGTSGRGDIYEQYF,TGTGCCAGCAGCCCCACCATAACCGGGACTAGCGGGAGAGGTGATATCTACGAGCAGTACTTC
many,.,TRBJ1-2,TRBV5-1,CASSLDRGDGYTF,TGCGCCAGCAGCTTGGACAGAGGGGATGGCTACACCTTC
many,TRBD1,TRBJ2-5,TRBV27,CASRTGLTQYF,TGTGCCAGCAGGACAGGGTTAACCCAGTACTTC
many,.,TRBJ1-1,TRBV13,CASSLPGRDTEAFF,TGTGCCAGCAGCCTACCCGGCAGGGACACTGAAGCTTTCTTT
many,TRBD2,TRBJ2-2,TRBV20-1,CSARDLRVAGGPGELFF,TGCAGTGCTAGAGATCTTAGGGTAGCGGGAGGGCCCGGGGAGCTGTTTTTT
.,TRBD1,TRBJ1-2,TRBV12-3/TRBV12-4,CASRKTGQGNYGYTF,TGTGCCAGCAGAAAAACGGGACAGGGGAACTATGGCTACACCTTC
many,.,TRBJ2-7,TRBV4-2,CASSNDKQGNEQYF,TGTGCCAGCAGCAACGATAAGCAGGGGAATGAGCAGTACTTC
once,.,TRBJ2-5,TRBV12-3/TRBV12-4,CASSSWGQETQYF,TGTGCCAGCAGTTCGTGGGGCCAAGAGACCCAGTACTTC
few,.,TRBJ1-3,TRBV12-3/TRBV12-4,CASRPTTSGNTIYF,TGTGCCAGCAGGCCTACTACCTCTGGAAACACCATATATTTT
many,.,TRBJ1-6,TRBV6-5,CASRLHGPGDSPLHF,TGTGCCAGCAGATTACATGGACCCGGGGATTCACCCCTCCACTTT
many,TRBD1,TRBJ2-5,TRBV3-1,CASRPGGEETQYF,TGTGCCAGCAGGCCAGGGGGCGAGGAGACCCAGTACTTC
many,.,TRBJ1-1,TRBV28,CASRYRVGAEAFF,TGTGCCAGCAGATACAGGGTGGGAGCTGAAGCTTTCTTT
many,.,TRBJ1-2,TRBV20-1,CSAITDHRYGYTF,TGCAGTGCTATAACGGACCATCGCTATGGCTACACCTTC
many,.,TRBJ1-5,TRBV7-3,CASSPTSLGHQPQHF,TGTGCCAGCAGCCCAACCTCCTTGGGTCATCAGCCCCAGCATTTT
many,TRBD1,TRBJ2-7,TRBV11-3,CASSPYAGQVYEQYF,TGTGCCAGCAGCCCATACGCGGGACAGGTCTACGAGCAGTACTTC
many,.,TRBJ1-1,TRBV12-3/TRBV12-4,CASSGQLNTEAFF,TGTGCCAGCTCGGGACAACTGAACACTGAAGCTTTCTTT
few,.,TRBJ1-5,TRBV6-2/TRBV6-3,CASSYSLYNQPQHF,TGTGCCAGCAGTTACTCCCTCTATAATCAGCCCCAGCATTTT
many,.,TRBJ1-1,TRBV3-1,CASSQDFGVRIAFF,TGTGCCAGCAGCCAAGACTTCGGGGTAAGGATAGCTTTCTTT
many,.,TRBJ1-5,TRBV30,CAWSVNGDSNQPQHF,TGTGCCTGGAGTGTTAACGGGGATAGCAATCAGCCCCAGCATTTT
many,TRBD2,TRBJ2-7,TRBV11-2,CASSLEPGGGEQYF,TGTGCCAGCAGCTTAGAGCCCGGGGGGGGCGAGCAGTACTTC
many,TRBD1,TRBJ2-6,TRBV30,CAWSGWTGRSGANVLTF,TGTGCCTGGAGTGGGTGGACAGGACGCTCTGGGGCCAACGTCCTGACTTTC
many,TRBD2,TRBJ2-7,TRBV20-1,CSATPGTSGTYEQYF,TGCAGTGCTACCCCCGGGACTAGCGGGACCTACGAGCAGTACTTC
once,.,TRBJ1-2,TRBV12-3/TRBV12-4,CASSLRSGTQDFNYGYTF,TGTGCCAGCAGTTTAAGGTCCGGGACCCAGGATTTTAACTATGGCTACACCTTC
.,.,TRBJ1-1,TRBV19,CASSIDLGREVTEAFF,TGTGCCAGTAGTATAGATCTCGGTCGGGAGGTCACTGAAGCTTTCTTT
many,TRBD1,TRBJ2-7,TRBV12-3/TRBV12-4,CASSGGQGYEQYF,TGTGCCAGCAGCGGTGGACAGGGCTACGAGCAGTACTTC
many,.,TRBJ1-5,TRBV30,CAWSVSLSNQPQHF,TGTGCCTGGAGTGTGTCTCTTAGCAATCAGCCCCAGCATTTT
many,.,TRBJ1-3,TRBV6-1,CASSEARISGNTIYF,TGTGCCAGCAGTGAAGCGCGGATTTCTGGAAACACCATATATTTT
many,TRBD2,TRBJ2-2,TRBV6-2/TRBV6-3,CASSYSTWGGDTGELFF,TGTGCCAGCAGTTACTCGACTTGGGGGGGGGACACCGGGGAGCTGTTTTTT
.,TRBD2,TRBJ2-7,TRBV12-3/TRBV12-4,CASRLTSGGEQYF,TGTGCCAGCAGGCTGACTAGCGGAGGCGAGCAGTACTTC
many,TRBD2,TRBJ2-4,TRBV7-6,CASSLGTSGSWVKNIQYF,TGTGCCAGCAGCTTAGGGACTAGCGGGAGCTGGGTCAAAAACATTCAGTACTTC
many,.,TRBJ2-5,TRBV15,CATSRAAQETQYF,TGTGCCACCAGCAGAGCGGCTCAAGAGACCCAGTACTTC
few,.,TRBJ1-6,TRBV5-1,CASSFFGAYNSPLHF,TGCGCCAGCAGCTTTTTCGGCGCCTATAATTCACCCCTCCACTTT
.,.,TRBJ2-7,TRBV6-2/TRBV6-3,CADDDRWENSYEQYF,TGTGCTGATGATGACCGGTGGGAGAACTCCTACGAGCAGTACTTC
.,.,TRBJ2-5,TRBV20-1,CSARGGALVETQYF,TGCAGTGCTAGGGGGGGAGCGCTCGTAGAGACCCAGTACTTC
many,.,TRBJ1-2,TRBV9,CASSVGGTVSYGYTF,TGTGCCAGCAGCGTAGGTGGAACAGTAAGCTATGGCTACACCTTC
many,TRBD2,TRBJ2-6,TRBV6-6,CASSSTAVGLAGGPGANVLTF,TGTGCCAGCAGTTCGACAGCCGTTGGACTAGCGGGAGGGCCTGGGGCCAACGTCCTGACTTTC
.,TRBD1,TRBJ2-7,TRBV20-1,CSASRYRGSYEQYF,TGCAGTGCTAGTCGATACAGGGGGTCCTACGAGCAGTACTTC
.,.,TRBJ2-3,TRBV6-1,CASRRQSTDTQYF,TGTGCCAGCAGACGACAGAGCACAGATACGCAGTATTTT
many,TRBD1,TRBJ2-2,TRBV18,CASSTPGQGNTGELFF,TGTGCCAGCTCGACACCGGGACAGGGGAACACCGGGGAGCTGTTTTTT
many,.,TRBJ2-1,TRBV3-1,CASSHLANSYNEQFF,TGTGCCAGCAGCCATTTAGCTAACTCCTACAATGAGCAGTTCTTC
.,.,TRBJ2-7,TRBV12-3/TRBV12-4,CASRASRRTYEQYF,TGTGCCAGCAGGGCCTCTAGACGGACCTACGAGCAGTACTTC
many,.,TRBJ1-2,TRBV6-1,CASSEQQGGGYTF,TGTGCCAGCAGTGAACAACAGGGAGGTGGCTACACCTTC